One and the same sample provided the 11 T cell receptor beta chains below, sequenced in a study of blood T cell repertoires in COVID-19. Assay: immunoSEQ multiplex PCR; the TCRdb copy retains only in-frame clones and omits some. The sample holds 150,000 or so clones; around 88% are singletons and the top ten take more than 5%. Sample: peripheral blood. The receptor source for this set is a human donor in a cohort sampled during active COVID-19.

The chain carries TRBV2 and TRBJ2-3; 12 bases agree with TRBD2. Per the germline V gene, CDR1 is SNHLY and CDR2 is FYNNEI. With 6 bases clipped from V and 4 bases from J, the junction kept 5 bases outside the gene matches. The CDR3 covers 15 residues. The chain's CDR3 is CASRRLAGASDTQYF. DNA of the CDR3: TGTGCCAGCAGGCGACTAGCGGGAGCATCAGATACGCAGTATTTT.

The V gene is TRBV11-2, the J gene TRBJ2-4; maybe TRBD1 (6 bases). V shed 0 bases and J shed 0 bases, with 12 bases lying between them. The CDR3 totals 17 residues. In germline, CDR1 is SGHAT, CDR2 FQNNGV. In DNA, the CDR3 is TGTGCCAGCAGCTTAGAGGGGGCTTCGATAGCCAAAAACATTCAGTACTTC. Protein sequence: CASSLEGASIAKNIQYF.

The chain joins TRBV4-1 to TRBJ2-1, with D perhaps TRBD1 (6 bases). V shed 2 bases and J shed 2 bases, with 13 bases lying between them. This CDR3 has 16 residues. Germline V CDR1 and CDR2: MGHRA, YSYEKL. In nucleotides, the CDR3 is TGCGCCAGCAGCCAACCGGACAGTAACACCTACAATGAGCAGTTCTTC. Translated, it gives CASSQPDSNTYNEQFF.

This chain links TRBV9 with TRBJ2-1, with TRBD2 matching 10 bases. This CDR3 has 16 residues. Germline V CDR1 and CDR2: SGDLS, YYNGEE. V was pared by 4 bases and J by 8 bases, with 12 bases of the junction left unmatched. The CDR3 loop reads CASSPRLAGDYYEQFF. The CDR3 coding sequence is TGTGCCAGCAGCCCCCGTCTAGCGGGAGATTATTATGAGCAGTTCTTC.

The chain uses TRBV7-2 and TRBJ2-7; TRBD2 agrees at 9 bases. This CDR3 region has 15 residues. Germline CDR1 is SGHTA and CDR2 is FQGNSA. Losses at the gene ends were 5 bases for V and 3 bases for J; bases not matched to a gene: 8. Written as DNA, the CDR3 is TGTGCCAGCAGCGCCTGGGGCGGGGGGGTCTACGAGCAGTACTTC. This codes for CASSAWGGGVYEQYF. Combining the CDR3 with reference TRBV7-2 and TRBJ2-7 gives the whole variable domain GAGVSQSPSNKVTEKGKDVELRCDPISGHTALYWYRQSLGQGLEFLIYFQGNSAPDKSGLPSDRFSAERTGGSVSTLTIQRTQQEDSAVYLCASSAWGGGVYEQYFGPGTRLTVT.

The chain is built from TRBV12-3 or TRBV12-4 and TRBJ2-1, with 7 positions matching TRBD1. J gave up 8 bases and V 5 bases, and 0 bases lay outside the gene matches. This CDR3 region has 11 residues. The CDR3 bases are TGTGCCAGCAGTACAGGGGATGAGCAGTTCTTC. Translating gives CASSTGDEQFF.

The genes are TRBV5-1 and TRBJ2-7, with D possibly TRBD1 on 5 matching bases. Trimming removed 0 bases at V and 6 bases at J, with 19 bases between. CDR3 length: 16 residues. CDR1 and CDR2 (germline): SGHRS, YFSETQ. The CDR3 sequence is CASSLDQGSPRSEQYF. CDR3 sequence (DNA): TGCGCCAGCAGCTTGGATCAGGGAAGCCCGCGATCCGAGCAGTACTTC. Full variable domain (outside the CDR3, taken from reference TRBV5-1 and TRBJ2-7): KAGVTQTPRYLIKTRGQQVTLSCSPISGHRSVSWYQQTPGQGLQFLFEYFSETQRNKGNFPGRFSGRQFSNSRSEMNVSTLELGDSALYLCASSLDQGSPRSEQYFGPGTRLTVT.

This chain uses TRBV5-6 with TRBJ2-5, with a tentative D call TRBD1 (6 bases). Germline V gene data show CDR1 as SGHDT and CDR2 as YYEEEE. The CDR3 is made up of 14 amino acids. V shed 10 bases and J shed 5 bases, with 21 bases lying between them. CDR3 DNA: TGTGCCGTCGGCTCCAGGGGCCTTAGTGAGACCCAGTACTTC. It codes for CAVGSRGLSETQYF.

This chain connects TRBV27 to TRBJ2-1, with D possibly TRBD2 on 6 matching bases. Germline V gene lookup returns CDR1 MNHEY and CDR2 SMNVEV (reference sequence). Trimming shortened V by 3 bases and J by 2 bases, and 8 bases separated the two germline ends. The CDR3 totals 14 residues. CDR3 sequence (DNA): TGTGCCAGCAGTTTGACTAGAACCTACAATGAGCAGTTCTTC. Amino acids: CASSLTRTYNEQFF.

The rearrangement links TRBV12-3 or TRBV12-4 to TRBJ1-2; 10 bases line up with TRBD1. CDR3 length: 12 amino acids. Trimming removed 6 bases from V and 12 bases from J; junction bases left unmatched: 7. The chain's CDR3 is CASSTDRGGNTF. CDR3 in DNA: TGTGCCAGCAGCACGGACAGGGGGGGGAACACCTTC.

The chain recombines TRBV30 with TRBJ2-5; 7 bases fit TRBD2. The V gene's germline CDR1 is GTSNPN and CDR2 SVGIG (reference sequence). CDR3 length: 16 residues. Trimming at V came to 2 bases and at J to 5 bases, leaving 14 bases not matched to a gene. The CDR3: CAWSLRRGKGGETQYF. The CDR3 region has the DNA TGTGCCTGGAGTCTCCGACGGGGGAAGGGAGGGGAGACCCAGTACTTC.